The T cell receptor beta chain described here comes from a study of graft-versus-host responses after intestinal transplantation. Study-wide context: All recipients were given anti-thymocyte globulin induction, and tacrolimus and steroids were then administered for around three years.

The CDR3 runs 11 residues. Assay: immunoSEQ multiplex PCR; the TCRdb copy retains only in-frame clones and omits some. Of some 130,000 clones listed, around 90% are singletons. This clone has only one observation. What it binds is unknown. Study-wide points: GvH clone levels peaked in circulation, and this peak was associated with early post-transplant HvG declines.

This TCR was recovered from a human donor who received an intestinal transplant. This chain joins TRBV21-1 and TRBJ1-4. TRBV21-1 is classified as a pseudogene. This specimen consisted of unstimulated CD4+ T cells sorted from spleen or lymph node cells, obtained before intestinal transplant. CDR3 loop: CASSALSSESF. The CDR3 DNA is TGTGCCAGCAGCGCGTTGTCCTCAGAATCTTTT.